This is a list of T cell receptor beta chains from one sample in a study of cytomegalovirus exposure and HLA in healthy donors. Measured with immunoSEQ multiplex PCR; TCRdb has only the in-frame clones, and not every one. The sample lists about 150,000 clones; approximately 80% were seen once. Sequencing used PBMCs. All receptors come from a boy between 2 and 10 years old in good health and CMV-seronegative. The CDR3 runs from the conserved cysteine through the conserved F or W. The order of the fields is clone size, D gene, J gene, V gene, CDR3 protein, CDR3 DNA. The D gene is left open where the match is weak. Where a row states a size, it is once, few, many or the class of an expanded clone; other rows omit it.

- | - | TRBJ1-5 | TRBV5-1 | CASSLEGYQPQHF | TGCGCCAGCAGCTTGGAGGGGTATCAGCCCCAGCATTTT
- | - | TRBJ1-6 | TRBV30 | CAWSVGVRYNSPLHF | TGTGCCTGGAGTGTCGGAGTGAGATATAATTCACCCCTCCACTTT
- | - | TRBJ2-3 | TRBV29-1 | CSVVRQATTDTQYF | TGCAGCGTTGTTCGGCAGGCCACCACAGATACGCAGTATTTT
few | - | TRBJ1-2 | TRBV7-8 | CASSPRQQTSGYTF | TGTGCCAGCAGCCCAAGACAGCAAACAAGTGGCTACACCTTC
few | TRBD1 | TRBJ2-1 | TRBV9 | CASSGKDSGQPRGRFF | TGTGCCAGCAGCGGTAAGGACAGCGGCCAACCCAGGGGGCGGTTCTTC
- | TRBD1 | TRBJ1-1 | TRBV7-9 | CASSAGQVNTEAFF | TGTGCCAGCAGCGCCGGACAGGTGAACACTGAAGCTTTCTTT
few | TRBD1 | TRBJ2-7 | TRBV29-1 | CSVQTGQAYEQYF | TGCAGCGTTCAGACAGGACAGGCCTACGAGCAGTACTTC
- | - | TRBJ2-3 | TRBV5-1 | CASSSGLGSTDTQYF | TGCGCCAGCAGCTCAGGACTGGGGAGCACAGATACGCAGTATTTT
- | - | TRBJ2-3 | TRBV11-3 | CASSAGPGTGTDTQYF | TGTGCCAGCAGCGCCGGCCCGGGGACTGGTACAGATACGCAGTATTTT
- | TRBD1 | TRBJ1-1 | TRBV5-1 | CASSIYRGRNTEAFF | TGCGCCAGCAGCATCTACAGGGGGAGGAACACTGAAGCTTTCTTT
- | - | TRBJ2-2 | TRBV19 | CASSIEHRATGELFF | TGTGCCAGTAGTATAGAGCACAGGGCCACCGGGGAGCTGTTTTTT
once | - | TRBJ1-6 | TRBV28 | CASSLLSGLRNSPLHF | TGTGCCAGCAGTTTACTCTCAGGGTTAAGAAATTCACCCCTCCACTTT
- | - | TRBJ1-4 | TRBV10-3 | CAIRGTRDYEKLFF | TGTGCCATCAGGGGGACGAGGGACTACGAAAAACTGTTTTTT
- | TRBD2 | TRBJ2-7 | TRBV7-8 | CASSLAGGGRGYEQYF | TGTGCCAGCAGCTTAGCGGGCGGGGGGAGGGGATACGAGCAGTACTTC
- | - | TRBJ1-4 | TRBV5-1 | CASSLAAGEKLFF | TGCGCCAGCAGCTTGGCCGCGGGTGAAAAACTGTTTTTT
- | - | TRBJ1-2 | TRBV9 | CASSAGMYGYTF | TGTGCCAGCAGCGCCGGGATGTATGGCTACACCTTC
- | - | TRBJ2-3 | TRBV28 | CASRWQSSTDTQYF | TGTGCCAGCAGATGGCAGTCTAGCACAGATACGCAGTATTTT
- | TRBD1 | TRBJ2-7 | TRBV6-5 | CASSTGQGLGYEQYF | TGTGCCAGCAGCACGGGACAGGGCTTAGGCTACGAGCAGTACTTC
- | TRBD1 | TRBJ2-5 | TRBV30 | CAWNGLGQATQYF | TGTGCCTGGAATGGTCTGGGACAGGCGACCCAGTACTTC
- | TRBD1 | TRBJ1-1 | TRBV9 | CASGRDRGGTEAFF | TGTGCCAGCGGACGGGACAGGGGAGGGACTGAAGCTTTCTTT
- | TRBD1 | TRBJ2-7 | TRBV7-9 | CASSSQGAYEQYF | TGTGCCAGCAGCTCACAGGGGGCCTACGAGCAGTACTTC
- | - | TRBJ2-5 | TRBV7-6 | CASSLERAGEQYF | TGTGCCAGCAGCTTAGAGCGAGCCGGGGAGCAGTACTTC
few | - | TRBJ1-1 | TRBV19 | CASRDRISEAFF | TGTGCCAGTAGAGACAGAATATCTGAAGCTTTCTTT
- | TRBD1 | TRBJ2-6 | TRBV19 | CASSPRDRVTGANVLTF | TGTGCCAGTAGTCCTCGGGACAGGGTAACTGGGGCCAACGTCCTGACTTTC
- | - | TRBJ1-1 | TRBV18 | CASSPSMNTEAFF | TGTGCCAGCTCACCATCCATGAACACTGAAGCTTTCTTT
- | - | TRBJ2-1 | TRBV2 | CASSDPHEQFF | TGTGCCAGCAGTGACCCTCATGAGCAGTTCTTC
- | - | TRBJ2-6 | TRBV7-9 | CSSGPGANVLTF | TGTTCCAGTGGCCCTGGGGCCAACGTCCTGACTTTC
- | TRBD1 | TRBJ2-2 | TRBV19 | CASRPVDRGTGELFF | TGTGCCAGTAGACCCGTTGACAGGGGCACCGGGGAGCTGTTTTTT
- | TRBD2 | TRBJ2-7 | TRBV12-5 | CASGRGREGLKSYEQYF | TGTGCTAGTGGTAGGGGGCGGGAGGGCCTGAAGTCCTACGAGCAGTACTTC
- | - | TRBJ2-1 | TRBV19 | CASSIKQVYNEQFF | TGTGCCAGTAGTATCAAACAGGTCTACAATGAGCAGTTCTTC
few | - | TRBJ2-7 | TRBV2 | CATLQIAVRAVEQYF | TGTGCCACCCTACAAATAGCGGTCCGTGCCGTGGAGCAGTACTTC
- | - | TRBJ1-4 | TRBV20-1 | CSARQGRSLFF | TGCAGTGCTAGACAGGGTAGAAGCCTGTTTTTT
- | - | TRBJ2-1 | TRBV5-4 | CASSVGAQVAYNEQFF | TGTGCCAGCAGCGTGGGGGCACAGGTCGCCTACAATGAGCAGTTCTTC
- | TRBD2 | TRBJ2-7 | TRBV5-1 | CASSPTSGVSYEQYF | TGCGCCAGCAGCCCGACTAGCGGGGTCTCCTACGAGCAGTACTTC
few | TRBD1 | TRBJ1-2 | TRBV6-5 | CASRGQGIDGYTF | TGTGCCAGCCGCGGACAGGGCATCGATGGCTACACCTTC
- | TRBD1 | TRBJ2-7 | TRBV7-8 | CASSLYVVSGGSDEQYF | TGTGCCAGCAGCTTATATGTGGTGTCAGGGGGTTCGGACGAGCAGTACTTC
- | TRBD2 | TRBJ2-7 | TRBV7-3 | CASRRLAGVGEQYF | TGTGCCAGCAGGCGACTAGCGGGAGTGGGGGAGCAGTACTTC
- | TRBD1 | TRBJ1-1 | TRBV7-8 | CASSSRQGLRGTEAFF | TGTGCCAGCAGCTCACGACAGGGCCTTAGGGGCACTGAAGCTTTCTTT
- | - | TRBJ2-2 | TRBV5-6 | CASSLDRANVIRGTGELFF | TGTGCCAGCAGCTTGGACAGGGCAAATGTGATAAGGGGCACCGGGGAGCTGTTTTTT
- | - | TRBJ1-2 | TRBV11-2 | CASSPSAQGGYTF | TGTGCCAGCAGCCCAAGCGCCCAGGGTGGCTACACCTTC
- | - | TRBJ2-7 | TRBV7-9 | CASSLQNRVGSYEQYF | TGTGCCAGCAGCCTCCAGAACAGGGTCGGTTCCTACGAGCAGTACTTC
- | TRBD1 | TRBJ1-5 | TRBV27 | CASSPIDRAGEPQHF | TGTGCCAGCAGTCCGATCGACAGGGCCGGCGAGCCCCAGCATTTT
- | TRBD2 | TRBJ2-2 | TRBV6-6 | CASRALIGGRDRELFF | TGTGCCAGCAGGGCCCTAATCGGCGGGAGGGACCGGGAGCTGTTTTTT
- | TRBD1 | TRBJ2-1 | TRBV4-1 | CASSPDRVGNEQFF | TGCGCCAGCAGCCCGGACAGGGTGGGGAATGAGCAGTTCTTC
- | TRBD1 | TRBJ2-1 | TRBV11-3 | CASSPQGVPRLDEQFF | TGTGCCAGCAGCCCCCAGGGGGTCCCACGGTTGGATGAGCAGTTCTTC
- | TRBD2 | TRBJ2-7 | TRBV13 | CASSSAESGSSYEQYF | TGTGCCAGCAGCTCGGCCGAAAGCGGGAGCTCCTACGAGCAGTACTTC
- | TRBD2 | TRBJ2-2 | TRBV5-1 | CASSLTGTSTGELFF | TGCGCCAGCAGCTTGACCGGGACTAGCACCGGGGAGCTGTTTTTT
- | - | TRBJ1-1 | TRBV2 | CASSEDRVANTEAFF | TGTGCCAGCAGTGAAGACCGGGTAGCGAACACTGAAGCTTTCTTT
- | TRBD2 | TRBJ2-3 | TRBV7-9 | CASSLGASGDSDTQYF | TGTGCCAGCAGCTTAGGGGCTAGCGGGGACTCAGATACGCAGTATTTT
- | - | TRBJ1-6 | TRBV28 | CASSPSGGNSPLHF | TGTGCCAGCAGTCCGTCGGGGGGTAATTCACCCCTCCACTTT
- | TRBD1 | TRBJ1-2 | TRBV6-5 | CASSVGQAYMSYTF | TGTGCCAGCAGCGTTGGACAGGCCTATATGTCTTACACCTTC